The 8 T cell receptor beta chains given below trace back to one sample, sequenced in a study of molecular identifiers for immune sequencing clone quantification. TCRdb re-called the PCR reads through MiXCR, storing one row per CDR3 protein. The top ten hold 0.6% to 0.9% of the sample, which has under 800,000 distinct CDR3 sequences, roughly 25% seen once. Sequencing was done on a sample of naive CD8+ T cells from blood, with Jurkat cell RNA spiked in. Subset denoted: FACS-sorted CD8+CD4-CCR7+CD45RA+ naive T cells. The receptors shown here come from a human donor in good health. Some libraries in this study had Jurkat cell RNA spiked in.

This chain's CDR3 is CASGRLSKAQSTDTQYF. As DNA, the CDR3 is TGTGCCAGCGGCCGACTCTCCAAGGCGCAGAGCACAGATACGCAGTATTTT. V and J are TRBV11-2 and TRBJ2-3; D is ambiguous. Deletions cut 8 bases from V and 0 bases from J, with 21 bases between. Germline V lookup: CDR1 SGHAT, CDR2 FQNNGV. The length of the CDR3 is 17 residues.

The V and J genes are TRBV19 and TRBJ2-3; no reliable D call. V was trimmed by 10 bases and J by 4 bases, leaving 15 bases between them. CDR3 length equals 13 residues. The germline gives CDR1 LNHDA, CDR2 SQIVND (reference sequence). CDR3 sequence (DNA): TGTGCCACAAAAGGGCCGTTGGCAGATACGCAGTATTTT. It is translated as CATKGPLADTQYF.

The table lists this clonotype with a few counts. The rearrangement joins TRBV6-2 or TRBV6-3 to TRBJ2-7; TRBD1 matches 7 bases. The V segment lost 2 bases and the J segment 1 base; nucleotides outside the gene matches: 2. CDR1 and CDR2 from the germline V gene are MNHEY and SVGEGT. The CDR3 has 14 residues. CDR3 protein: CASSYQDRSYEQYF. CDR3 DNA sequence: TGTGCCAGCAGTTACCAGGACAGGTCCTACGAGCAGTACTTC.

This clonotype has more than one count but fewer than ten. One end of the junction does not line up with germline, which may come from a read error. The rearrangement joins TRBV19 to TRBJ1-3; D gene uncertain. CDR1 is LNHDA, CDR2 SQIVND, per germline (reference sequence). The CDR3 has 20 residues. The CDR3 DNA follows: TGTGTCAGTAGTATACCTTCAATTCCCCCACACGGAGGGCCTGGAAACACCATATATTTT. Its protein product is CVSSIPSIPPHGGPGNTIYF.

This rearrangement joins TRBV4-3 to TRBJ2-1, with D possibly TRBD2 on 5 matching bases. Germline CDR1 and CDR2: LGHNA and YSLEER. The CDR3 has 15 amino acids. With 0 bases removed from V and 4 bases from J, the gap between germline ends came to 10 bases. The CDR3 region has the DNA TGCGCCAGCAGCCAAGAGTTAGCGCTTTACAATGAGCAGTTCTTC. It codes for CASSQELALYNEQFF.

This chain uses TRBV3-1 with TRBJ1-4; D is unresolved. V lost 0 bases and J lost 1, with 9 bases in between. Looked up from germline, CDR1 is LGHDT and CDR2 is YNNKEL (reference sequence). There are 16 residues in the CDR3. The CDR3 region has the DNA TGTGCCAGCAGCCAAGAGACTCGGAGAACTAATGAAAAACTGTTTTTT. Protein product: CASSQETRRTNEKLFF. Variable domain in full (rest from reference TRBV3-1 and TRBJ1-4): DTAVSQTPKYLVTQMGNDKSIKCEQNLGHDTMYWYKQDSKKFLKIMFSYNNKELIINETVPNRFSPKSPDKAHLNLHINSLELGDSAVYFCASSQETRRTNEKLFFGSGTQLSVL.

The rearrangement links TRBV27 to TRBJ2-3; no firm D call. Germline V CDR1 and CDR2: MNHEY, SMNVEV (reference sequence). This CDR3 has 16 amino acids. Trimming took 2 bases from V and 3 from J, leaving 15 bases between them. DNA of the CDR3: TGTGCCAGCAGTTTACTTGGGGTCCCTGGGACAGATACGCAGTATTTT. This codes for CASSLLGVPGTDTQYF.

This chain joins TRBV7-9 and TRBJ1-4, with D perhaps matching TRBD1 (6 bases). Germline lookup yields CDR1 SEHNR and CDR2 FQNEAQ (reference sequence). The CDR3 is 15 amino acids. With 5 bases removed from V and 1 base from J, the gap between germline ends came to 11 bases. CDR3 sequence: CASSREGGTNEKLFF. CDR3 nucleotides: TGTGCCAGCAGCCGGGAAGGGGGAACTAATGAAAAACTGTTTTTT.